This T cell receptor (beta chain) appears in the sequencing data of a study of T cells after yellow fever vaccination (dated by TCRdb to between 2018 and 2021). About the study as a whole: The SMART-Seq v4 Ultra Low Input RNA kit was used to prepare libraries from fractions with low cell numbers. To track T-cell clones before and after primary and booster YFV17D yellow fever vaccination, bulk TCR alpha and beta repertoires were sequenced longitudinally. Two healthy male donors, one aged 18 to 30 and one aged 30 to 40 years, made up the cohort. Blood samples were taken at several timepoints before and after primary and secondary immunization, and bulk PBMC replicates and cell subsets were isolated.

Per the publication, the treatment or condition label means: live attenuated yellow fever vaccine strain. A standard Ficoll-Paque protocol was used to isolate PBMCs from peripheral blood. Dynabeads CD4 and CD8 positive selection kits were used to isolate the CD4 and CD8 T-cell fractions. TriZol was used to extract RNA from bulk PBMCs, CD4 and CD8 fractions, and dextramer-positive and dextramer-negative fractions. This clonotype appeared a few times. The clone's antigen remains unknown. No per-base quality is available; no much larger clone lies one base away. Data came from an Illumina NovaSeq 6000. TCR cDNA was synthesized by 5'RACE template switching, which introduced a universal primer site and unique molecular identifiers. Priming for cDNA synthesis came from both the TCR alpha and TCR beta constant segments. Library amplification involved two PCR steps, and the second step added sample barcodes and sequencing adapters. Sequencing of libraries was done on Illumina HiSeq 2500 (2x100 bp) or NovaSeq (2x150 bp). The published analysis was carried out like this. MIGEC was used to demultiplex reads and collapse the reads into UMI consensus sequences, and MiXCR was used for V(D)J alignment. Using edgeR on replicate PBMC samples, clonotypes were called vaccine-responding if FDR was below 0.01 and the log2 fold change was above 5 up to day 15. Each bulk clonotype was labeled CD4 or CD8 based on which sequenced repertoire, CD4 or CD8, contained the clonotype at higher abundance. The public reads were run again by TCRdb, first through fastp at Q25 and then through MiXCR, and only productive beta chains were kept. Identical CDR3 protein sequences are pooled into one entry, listed with their most common genes and DNA. These V and J calls rely on TCRdb rather than the paper's analysis. In this sample the table shows a few hundred thousand distinct CDR3 sequences, approximately 5.2% of which occur a single time. The leading ten clones occupy roughly 3.4% of the sample.

General conclusions and limits of the study: After the booster, most clones that had expanded after primary vaccination were detected again (roughly 96% of CD4 and around nine tenths of CD8), suggesting broad maintenance of memory. Computational filtering was required because FACS-sorted repertoires could contain abundant contaminating clonotypes from the bulk population. A small share of clonotypes was detected in both CD4 and CD8 compartments, with the overlap likely arising from convergent recombination. Because only a couple of donors were included in the study, the extent to which the findings can be generalized is limited. Compared with the primary T-cell response, the secondary T-cell response was weaker but faster, peaking on day 5 rather than day 15.

V drops 0 bases and J drops 0 bases, leaving 15 bases in between. From cysteine to phenylalanine, the CDR3 is 18 amino acids long. Kept here is only the CDR3 DNA, which spans 54 bases and is read in frame from base 1. Sequences SGHDN (CDR1) and FVKESK (CDR2) are obtained from the germline V gene. The receptor's source is a young man who received the YFV17D yellow fever vaccine. Here the sequenced sample was CD4+ T cells sorted from PBMCs, taken on the day of the yellow fever booster vaccination. In this chain, TRBV14 is recombined with TRBJ2-1; TRBD2 is a possible D gene, resting on 5 matching bases. This receptor has the CDR3 CASSQDRTSSGSYNEQFF. The DNA is as follows: TGTGCCAGCAGCCAAGACCGGACTTCAAGTGGCTCCTACAATGAGCAGTTCTTC.